The 25 T cell receptor beta chains listed next were all sequenced from one sample in a study of blood T cell repertoires in COVID-19 (dated by TCRdb to 2018 to 2021). Library creation used the immunoSEQ multiplex PCR assay. TCRdb took over this immuneACCESS table, retaining in-frame rearrangements with V and J assigned. Such tables are incomplete; in checked studies, under half of the missing clones stem from an unresolved V gene, and the remainder is unexplained. The sample table records 210,000 or so clones; about three quarters of these occur just once. The ten largest clonotypes hold under 3.5% of the sample. Sequencing was carried out using peripheral blood. The source is a woman of 80 years or more with active or convalescent COVID-19.

This chain joins TRBV15 and TRBJ2-2; TRBD1 is a possible D gene (5 bases). V lost 5 bases, J lost 4 bases, and 8 bases lay in between. Germline loops: CDR1 LNHNV, CDR2 YYDKDF (reference sequence). The CDR3 runs 13 residues. The CDR3 coding sequence is TGTGCCACCAGCTCTCAGGGCACCGGGGAGCTGTTTTTT. As protein: CATSSQGTGELFF.

This clone was observed a few times. The rearrangement uses TRBV2 and TRBJ1-5, with 11 bases fitting TRBD1. CDR1 and CDR2 (germline): SNHLY, FYNNEI. Germline trimming cut 6 bases from V and 7 bases from J; bases unmatched to any gene: 5. CDR3 length: 14 amino acids. CDR3 DNA: TGTGCCAGCAGCCCGGGACAGGGGGGGCAGCCCCAGCATTTT. It yields the protein CASSPGQGGQPQHF.

The V gene is TRBV3-1 (or the pseudogene TRBV3-2), the J gene TRBJ2-1; 7 bases line up with TRBD1. The CDR3 is made up of 15 amino acids. The J segment lost 7 bases and the V segment lost 1 base, leaving 7 bases of the junction unmatched. Germline V lookup: CDR1 LGHDT, CDR2 YNNKEL (reference sequence). The CDR3 is CASSQGTGPKNEQFF. The CDR3 coding sequence is TGTGCCAGCAGCCAAGGGACAGGTCCCAAAAATGAGCAGTTCTTC.

This clone turned up a few times. The rearrangement joins TRBV9 to TRBJ2-7; a possible D gene is TRBD1 (6 bases). CDR3 size: 14 residues. V lost 5 bases and J 6 bases, leaving 18 bases between the germline ends. Germline CDR1 and CDR2: SGDLS and YYNGEE. In DNA form, the CDR3 reads TGTGCCAGCAGGGCACCACAGGGAGACCTCGAGCAGTACTTC. It is translated as CASRAPQGDLEQYF.

The chain links TRBV6-2 or TRBV6-3 to TRBJ2-1; weak D call: TRBD2 (6 bases). There are 12 residues in the CDR3. The V end was cut by 2 bases, the J end by 9 bases, with 8 bases between. Germline values: CDR1 MNHEY, CDR2 SVGEGT. The CDR3 here is CASSYAGSEQFF. The CDR3 bases are TGTGCCAGCAGTTACGCCGGGAGTGAGCAGTTCTTC.

This chain joins TRBV7-2 and TRBJ2-7; 12 bases align to TRBD1. The CDR3 covers 15 residues. V gave up 5 bases and J gave up 6 bases; unmatched junction bases: 8. Germline V gene sequence: CDR1 SGHTA, CDR2 FQGNSA. The chain's CDR3 is CASSAQGTGGFEQYF. The CDR3 DNA reads as TGTGCCAGCAGCGCCCAAGGGACAGGGGGCTTCGAGCAGTACTTC.

This chain joins TRBV5-4 and TRBJ2-1, with 7 bases matching TRBD2. Germline values: CDR1 SGHNT, CDR2 YYREEE (reference sequence). After removal of 10 bases from V and 0 bases from J, the junction contained 19 bases not matched to a gene. The CDR3 length is 18 residues. CDR3 DNA sequence: TGTGCCGACCTAGATTGGGGGGGGATTAGGAGCTCCTACAATGAGCAGTTCTTC. This encodes CADLDWGGIRSSYNEQFF.

This clone was counted a single time. The chain combines TRBV3-1 (or the pseudogene TRBV3-2) with TRBJ1-6, with 7 bases aligning to TRBD1. This CDR3 spans 14 amino acids. CDR1 LGHDT and CDR2 YNNKEL come from the germline V gene (reference sequence). The J segment lost 6 bases and the V segment lost 4 bases, leaving 3 bases of the junction unmatched. CDR3 bases: TGTGCCAGCAGCCCCCGGGACAGTAATTCACCCCTCCACTTT. This gives the protein CASSPRDSNSPLHF.

This chain joins TRBV7-2 and TRBJ2-6; D is unclear. The CDR3 sequence is 15 residues long. Trimming stripped 2 bases from V and 0 bases from J, with 5 bases between. The germline gives CDR1 SGHTA, CDR2 FQGNSA. The CDR3 DNA sequence: TGTGCCAGCAGCTTAACGCGCTCTGGGGCCAACGTCCTGACTTTC. Translation gives CASSLTRSGANVLTF.

V gene TRBV10-3 combines with J gene TRBJ2-3; 7 bases are a match to TRBD2. The germline gives CDR1 ENHRY, CDR2 SYGVKD. CDR3 size: 15 residues. Unmatched junction bases numbered 5, after V lost 1 base and J lost 4 bases. The CDR3: CAISEWGAGADTQYF. CDR3 DNA sequence: TGTGCCATCAGTGAGTGGGGCGCGGGGGCAGATACGCAGTATTTT.

The chain uses TRBV7-9 and TRBJ1-6; tentatively, D is TRBD1 (6 bases). The germline gives CDR1 SEHNR, CDR2 FQNEAQ (reference sequence). The CDR3 has 14 residues. V was cut by 3 bases and J by 9 bases, with 12 bases left in between. The CDR3 bases are TGTGCCAGCAGCTTGGACCAGGGGAGTTCACCCCTCCACTTT. Translating gives CASSLDQGSSPLHF.

V gene TRBV11-2 combines with J gene TRBJ1-4, with a possible D match to TRBD1 (6 bases). The CDR3 has 14 amino acids. V dropped 8 bases and J dropped 7 bases, with 17 bases sitting between them. Germline CDR1 SGHAT, CDR2 FQNNGV. CDR3 amino acids: CASEPTGTGEKLFF. CDR3 DNA sequence: TGTGCCAGCGAACCTACAGGGACGGGTGAAAAACTGTTTTTT.

CDR3: CASSADRVNTEAFF. The CDR3 coding sequence is TGTGCCAGCAGTGCGGACAGGGTAAACACTGAAGCTTTCTTT. The chain links TRBV2 to TRBJ1-1; the match to TRBD1 covers 8 bases. V shed 4 bases, J shed 2 bases, and the junction held 3 bases outside the gene matches. The CDR3 covers 14 residues. CDR1 SNHLY and CDR2 FYNNEI come from the germline V gene.

This clone is a singleton in its sample. CDR3 coding DNA: TGTGCCGTCTCTAACGGACAGCCAAATCAGCCCCAGCATTTT. Residues: CAVSNGQPNQPQHF. The V gene is TRBV24-1, the J gene TRBJ1-5; D is possibly TRBD1 (6 bases). The germline CDR1 and CDR2 sequences are KGHDR and SFDVKD. V was clipped by 12 bases and J by 4 bases, with 18 bases between them. The CDR3 runs 14 residues.

The chain joins TRBV2 to TRBJ2-3; D gene ambiguous. Deletions cut 3 bases from V and 6 bases from J, with 4 bases between. The germline CDR1 and CDR2 sequences are SNHLY and FYNNEI. The CDR3 contains 11 residues. CDR3 DNA: TGTGCCAGCAGTGACGGGGATACGCAGTATTTT. This gives the protein CASSDGDTQYF.

In nucleotides, the CDR3 is TGTGCCAGCAGCTTACCACAGGGCTATGGCTACACCTTC. This encodes CASSLPQGYGYTF. This chain joins TRBV7-9 and TRBJ1-2, with D possibly being TRBD1 (6 bases). The CDR3 is 13 residues long. Germline CDR1 SEHNR, CDR2 FQNEAQ (reference sequence). V was trimmed by 2 bases and J by 4 bases, leaving 8 bases between them.

This sequence joins TRBV2 and TRBJ1-6; 8 bases agree with TRBD1. V lost 5 bases and J lost 8; bases outside the gene matches: 5. The CDR3 has 14 residues. CDR1 and CDR2 from the germline V gene are SNHLY and FYNNEI. The CDR3 region has the DNA TGTGCCAGCAGTTTGCAGGGGGCCGATTCACCCCTCCACTTT. It specifies CASSLQGADSPLHF.

V and J are TRBV28 and TRBJ1-6, with TRBD1 identical over 10 bases. The CDR3 covers 15 residues. J gave up 10 bases and V 5 bases, and 8 bases lay outside the gene matches. The V gene's germline CDR1 is MDHEN and CDR2 SYDVKM. The CDR3 nucleotides are TGTGCCAGCAGTCGACGACAGGGGGCGAGCTCACCCCTCCACTTT. Translating gives CASSRRQGASSPLHF. The variable domain in full, completed from reference TRBV28 and TRBJ1-6, reads DVKVTQSSRYLVKRTGEKVFLECVQDMDHENMFWYRQDPGLGLRLIYFSYDVKMKEKGDIPEGYSVSREKKERFSLILESASTNQTSMYLCASSRRQGASSPLHFGNGTRLTVT.

The CDR3 DNA sequence: TGCGCCACCTACACTGAAGCTTTCTTT. This codes for CATYTEAFF. The chain couples TRBV10-1 to TRBJ1-1; D gene uncertain. Per germline, CDR1 WNHNN and CDR2 SYGVQD (reference sequence). Trimming left V 10 bases short and J 3 bases short, with 3 bases between. The CDR3 contains 9 residues.

In DNA, the CDR3 is TGCGCCAGCAGCTTGGAATCAGGGGAGATCTATGGCTACACCTTC. It specifies CASSLESGEIYGYTF. This rearrangement joins TRBV5-1 to TRBJ1-2; maybe TRBD1 (6 bases). The ends were cut back, 0 bases at V and 4 bases at J, with 13 bases in the middle. CDR3 length: 15 residues. The V gene's germline CDR1 is SGHRS and CDR2 YFSETQ.

The chain employs TRBV5-6 and TRBJ2-7, with 7 bases identical to TRBD2. V trimming: 3 bases; J trimming: 6 bases; junction bases outside the gene matches: 12. The CDR3 loop spans 15 amino acids. CDR1 and CDR2 (germline): SGHDT, YYEEEE. The CDR3 loop reads CASSSRASGGGEQYF. CDR3 coding DNA: TGTGCCAGCAGCTCGCGGGCTTCGGGGGGAGGCGAGCAGTACTTC.

The rearrangement links TRBV5-5 to TRBJ2-7; tentatively, D is TRBD2 (5 bases). V was trimmed by 0 bases and J by 2 bases, leaving 12 bases between them. The CDR3 loop spans 15 amino acids. The germline V gene has CDR1 SGHKS and CDR2 YYEKEE (reference sequence). The CDR3: CASSLGSGSPYEQYF. The CDR3, as DNA: TGTGCCAGCAGCTTGGGCTCTGGGAGTCCCTACGAGCAGTACTTC.

The chain recombines TRBV18 with TRBJ1-5; D not resolved. CDR1 is KGHSH, CDR2 LQKENI, per germline. V was trimmed by 2 bases and J by 1 base, leaving 6 bases between them. The CDR3 covers 14 residues. The CDR3 DNA sequence: TGTGCCAGCTCACCAGGAGGCAGCAATCAGCCCCAGCATTTT. Protein sequence: CASSPGGSNQPQHF. The variable domain in full, with the rest retrieved from reference TRBV18 and TRBJ1-5, is NAGVMQNPRHLVRRRGQEARLRCSPMKGHSHVYWYRQLPEEGLKFMVYLQKENIIDESGMPKERFSAEFPKEGPSILRIQQVVRGDSAAYFCASSPGGSNQPQHFGDGTRLSIL.

Note on this clone: This CDR3 is also generated by other DNA sequences in the sample. The V call is TRBV7-2, the J call TRBJ1-2, with D tentatively TRBD1 (5 bases). The CDR3 has 13 residues. Germline V gene sequence: CDR1 SGHTA, CDR2 FQGNSA. The ends were cut back, 3 bases at V and 8 bases at J, with 13 bases in the middle. CDR3 residues: CASSFGQGDGYTF. In DNA, the CDR3 is TGTGCCAGCAGCTTTGGTCAGGGCGACGGCTACACCTTC.

V gene TRBV4-3 combines with J gene TRBJ2-7; perhaps TRBD1 as D (6 bases). This CDR3 contains 16 residues. Per the germline V gene, CDR1 is LGHNA and CDR2 is YSLEER. V dropped 1 base and J dropped 3 bases, with 16 bases sitting between them. CDR3: CASSQAWGPSLYEQYF. CDR3 in DNA: TGCGCCAGCAGCCAAGCCTGGGGGCCCTCCCTCTACGAGCAGTACTTC.